These T cell receptor beta chains were read from a single sample in a study of early T cells in non-severe SARS-CoV-2 infection. TCRdb recomputed calls from the 5' RACE reads with MiXCR, one row per CDR3 protein. The sample lists around 80,000 distinct CDR3 sequences, roughly 13% seen once, with roughly 1.4% in the top ten. The specimen sequenced was whole blood. These receptors originate from an adult who was a healthcare worker with PCR-confirmed SARS-CoV-2 infection or an uninfected control (not recorded which). CDR3s include the opening cysteine and the closing phenylalanine or tryptophan. The order of the fields is D gene, clone size, J gene, V gene, CDR3 length, CDR3 protein, CDR3 DNA. A D gene is named only where the DNA matches it firmly. Expanded clones are given a class, and other clones once, few, many or no size at all.

NA	NA	TRBJ2-7	TRBV12-3/TRBV12-4	16	CASSKSVGLGLDEQYF	TGTGCCAGCAGTAAGTCGGTGGGCCTGGGGCTCGACGAGCAGTACTTC
TRBD1	many	TRBJ2-5	TRBV7-9	14	CASSQGTDQETQYF	TGTGCCAGCAGCCAAGGGACAGACCAAGAGACCCAGTACTTC
NA	few	TRBJ1-1	TRBV6-2/TRBV6-3	14	CASSAEPRLTEAFF	TGTGCCAGCAGTGCGGAACCCAGGTTGACTGAAGCTTTCTTT
TRBD1	few	TRBJ1-1	TRBV7-6	14	CASSSQGANTEAFF	TGTGCCAGCAGCTCCCAGGGGGCGAACACTGAAGCTTTCTTT
NA	NA	TRBJ2-1	TRBV5-1	15	CASSFRGARNNEQFF	TGCGCCAGCAGCTTTCGGGGGGCCAGGAACAATGAGCAGTTCTTC
TRBD2	many	TRBJ2-3	TRBV7-9	20	CASSLGHLRGGLLSTDTQYF	TGTGCCAGCAGCTTAGGCCACCTCCGGGGGGGCCTACTAAGCACAGATACGCAGTATTTT
TRBD2	few	TRBJ2-1	TRBV11-2	14	CASSQLPGGNEQFF	TGTGCCAGCAGCCAGCTCCCGGGAGGCAATGAGCAGTTCTTC
TRBD2	NA	TRBJ2-3	TRBV2	16	CASSERAGEATDTQYF	TGTGCCAGCAGTGAACGGGCGGGGGAGGCCACAGATACGCAGTATTTT
NA	NA	TRBJ2-4	TRBV29-1	13	CSVDWPPENIQYF	TGCAGCGTTGATTGGCCGCCGGAAAACATTCAGTACTTC
NA	few	TRBJ2-4	TRBV7-2	19	CASSLRPLGGEVTKNIQYF	TGTGCCAGCAGCCTTAGGCCGTTAGGGGGGGAGGTCACCAAAAACATTCAGTACTTC
NA	NA	TRBJ2-2	TRBV7-8	15	CASSSTGTTTGELFF	TGTGCCAGCAGCTCCACCGGGACGACCACCGGGGAGCTGTTTTTT
NA	many	TRBJ2-6	TRBV29-1	13	CSARGTGANVLTF	TGCAGCGCTAGGGGGACTGGGGCCAACGTCCTGACTTTC
TRBD2	many	TRBJ2-1	TRBV15	16	CATSIRSGGTYNEQFF	TGTGCCACCAGCATACGAAGCGGGGGAACTTACAATGAGCAGTTCTTC
TRBD1	NA	TRBJ2-6	TRBV6-2/TRBV6-3	20	CASSYSSLDRTYSGANVLTF	TGTGCCAGCAGTTACTCGTCTCTGGACAGGACTTACTCTGGGGCCAACGTCCTGACTTTC
NA	few	TRBJ1-6	TRBV6-1	13	CASSLGTNSPLHF	TGTGCCAGCAGCCTAGGGACTAATTCACCCCTCCACTTT
NA	NA	TRBJ1-1	TRBV12-3/TRBV12-4	15	CASSLDKPMNTEAFF	TGTGCCAGCAGTTTGGACAAACCGATGAACACTGAAGCTTTCTTT
NA	NA	TRBJ2-3	TRBV5-1	14	CASSLSGTTDTQYF	TGCGCCAGCAGCTTGTCCGGGACCACAGATACGCAGTATTTT
NA	few	TRBJ1-1	TRBV9	13	CASSVLENTEAFF	TGTGCCAGCAGCGTTCTGGAGAACACTGAAGCTTTCTTT
TRBD1	few	TRBJ2-7	TRBV6-5	15	CASSPQTGGKNEQYF	TGTGCCAGCAGCCCCCAGACAGGGGGCAAAAACGAGCAGTACTTC
NA	few	TRBJ1-3	TRBV5-1	15	CASSLGKHGRNTIYF	TGCGCCAGCAGCTTGGGAAAGCATGGCAGAAACACCATATATTTT
TRBD1	many	TRBJ1-6	TRBV3-1	16	CASSQGGTAPPAPLHF	TGTGCCAGCAGCCAAGGGGGGACAGCACCCCCGGCGCCCCTCCACTTT